This T cell receptor beta chain is from a study of sequential checkpoint blockade in melanoma. Study background: After both sequences, patients received maintenance nivolumab. Study conclusions and caveats: For nivolumab-first patients, baseline tumor clonality was associated with response. Tumor T-cell fraction and clonality correlated with PD-L1 and CD8+ counts.

Treatment noted: randomized to nivolumab then ipilimumab (arm A) or the reverse (arm B). Trimming took off 2 bases at V and 0 bases at J, with 10 bases between the two ends. CDR3 length: 15 residues. Germline V gene sequence: CDR1 KGHSH, CDR2 LQKENI. The assay was immunoSEQ multiplex PCR, and TCRdb's table has in-frame clones only and misses some. The profile shows over 4,000 clones, about 24% of them singletons. Notes on this clone: The antigen remains unidentified.

The chain uses TRBV18 and TRBJ1-1, with D unresolved. The clonotype was recovered from a human donor with melanoma. Here the sequenced sample was tumor tissue (inferred from file names), taken from a patient given nivolumab and ipilimumab in sequence. CDR3 region: CASSPSQHMNTEAFF. For the CDR3, the DNA is TGTGCCAGCTCACCAAGCCAGCACATGAACACTGAAGCTTTCTTT.